The next 23 T cell receptor beta chains were all read from a single sample in a study of identifying expanded T cells in peripheral blood (dated by TCRdb to the late 2010s). The library was built by means of the immunoSEQ multiplex PCR assay. This is the immuneACCESS table as TCRdb keeps it, with only in-frame sequences that have V and J called. A part of the clones is gone; compared with another copy, unresolved V genes explain less than half, and the rest is unexplained. Counted in this sample were fewer than 80,000 clones; around 81% of them appeared once. The ten largest clones add up to about a fifth of the sample. The sequenced material came from blood. These receptors were obtained from a person between 18 and 69 years old in good health.

This clone appeared a few times. The V gene is TRBV5-4, the J gene TRBJ2-5; possible D gene TRBD2, 5 bases. Looked up from germline, CDR1 is SGHNT and CDR2 is YYREEE (reference sequence). V lost 4 bases and J 7 bases, leaving 26 bases between the germline ends. The CDR3 is 17 residues long. This CDR3 is CASSPGAFRAGEGTQYF. The CDR3 nucleotides read TGTGCCAGCAGCCCTGGAGCCTTTAGAGCCGGAGAGGGGACCCAGTACTTC.

The genes are TRBV30 and TRBJ2-3; 11 nucleotides agree with TRBD2. The CDR3 consists of 20 residues. Germline V CDR1 and CDR2: GTSNPN, SVGIG (reference sequence). Trimming at V came to 1 base and at J to 3 bases, leaving 18 bases not matched to a gene. CDR3 residues: CAWSATITSGGPRGTDTQYF. DNA for the CDR3: TGTGCCTGGAGTGCCACAATTACTAGCGGGGGCCCTCGTGGAACAGATACGCAGTATTTT. The whole variable domain, filled in from reference TRBV30 and TRBJ2-3, reads SQTIHQWPATLVQPVGSPLSLECTVEGTSNPNLYWYRQAAGRGLQLLFYSVGIGQISSEVPQNLSASRPQDRQFILSSKKLLLSDSGFYLCAWSATITSGGPRGTDTQYFGPGTRLTVL.

The genes are TRBV6-1 and TRBJ2-5; possible D gene TRBD1, 6 bases. V gave up 3 bases and J gave up 2 bases, with 13 bases separating them. Per the germline V gene, CDR1 is MNHNS and CDR2 is SASEGT. The length of the CDR3 is 15 residues. The CDR3 loop is CASSELGQLQETQYF. The CDR3 DNA follows: TGTGCCAGCAGTGAGTTAGGACAGTTACAAGAGACCCAGTACTTC.

V usage is TRBV9 and J usage is TRBJ2-3, with D possibly being TRBD2 (7 bases). The V end lost 2 bases, the J end lost 2 bases, and 12 bases lay between the germline ends. The CDR3 runs 15 residues. Germline CDR1 and CDR2: SGDLS and YYNGEE. The CDR3 DNA is TGTGCCAGCAGCGTGGTGGGGGGGCCCACAGATACGCAGTATTTT. As protein: CASSVVGGPTDTQYF.

The chain carries TRBV11-1 and TRBJ2-3; TRBD2 is a possible D gene (6 bases). The CDR3 loop spans 16 amino acids. Germline CDR1 is SGHAT and CDR2 is FQDESV (reference sequence). The V gene lost 2 bases and the J gene lost 2 bases, with 14 bases spanning the gap. In DNA, the CDR3 is TGTGCCAGCAGCTTATCACGGGGGAGATTCACAGATACGCAGTATTTT. This encodes CASSLSRGRFTDTQYF.

The V and J genes are TRBV13 and TRBJ2-7, with D possibly matching TRBD2 (6 bases). From germline, CDR1 is PRHDT and CDR2 FYEKMQ (reference sequence). The V end was cut by 6 bases, the J end by 0 bases, with 15 bases between. The CDR3 totals 15 residues. CDR3 in DNA: TGTGCCAGCAGTGGGGGGACCCTTACCTCCTACGAGCAGTACTTC. Encoded protein: CASSGGTLTSYEQYF.

CDR3 loop: CASSMTGHNSPLHF. The DNA of the CDR3 is TGTGCCAGCAGTATGACAGGACACAATTCACCCCTCCACTTT. V usage is TRBV6-1 and J usage is TRBJ1-6, with D maybe TRBD1 (6 bases). Deletions cut 5 bases from V and 7 bases from J, with 12 bases between. Germline CDR1 MNHNS, CDR2 SASEGT. The CDR3 sequence is 14 residues long.

This chain joins TRBV2 and TRBJ1-1; D not certain. Per germline, CDR1 SNHLY and CDR2 FYNNEI. The CDR3 consists of 12 residues. The germline V and J ends were trimmed by 6 bases and 11 bases, with 16 bases remaining between them. The CDR3 protein is CASRYAPALAFF. The CDR3 DNA reads TGTGCCAGCAGATATGCCCCGGCCTTGGCTTTCTTT.

V and J are TRBV7-2 and TRBJ1-2; no definite D call. Germline assignment: CDR1 SGHTA and CDR2 FQGNSA. With 5 bases removed from V and 8 bases from J, the gap between germline ends came to 24 bases. The CDR3 is 16 residues long. CDR3: CASSPPMGAPSRGYTF. CDR3 DNA: TGTGCCAGCAGCCCCCCCATGGGTGCCCCTTCAAGGGGCTACACCTTC.

The chain links TRBV11-2 to TRBJ2-1, with 8 nucleotides matching TRBD2. The CDR3 is 16 amino acids. With V trimmed by 5 bases and J by 8 bases, 14 bases remained unmatched. Per germline, CDR1 SGHAT and CDR2 FQNNGV. The CDR3 DNA is TGTGCCAGCAGCCCCCTGGGACTAGGGACGGGTGATGAGCAGTTCTTC. Amino acid sequence: CASSPLGLGTGDEQFF.

The V gene is TRBV7-2, the J gene TRBJ1-1; weak D call: TRBD1 (6 bases). The germline CDR1 and CDR2 sequences are SGHTA and FQGNSA. Trimming took 5 bases from V and 1 from J, leaving 17 bases between them. This CDR3 contains 16 residues. Here the CDR3 reads CASSQYRGGQNTEAFF. As DNA, the CDR3 is TGTGCCAGCAGCCAATACCGGGGGGGCCAGAACACTGAAGCTTTCTTT.

The count of this clone is one. J is TRBJ2-5 and V is TRBV20-1, with D hard to call. The CDR3 covers 11 residues. Germline V lookup: CDR1 DFQATT, CDR2 SNEGSKA (reference sequence). The V and J ends lost 5 bases and 3 bases respectively, with 7 bases between them. CDR3 in amino acids: CSARHKETQYF. The CDR3 nucleotides read TGCAGTGCTCGCCACAAAGAGACCCAGTACTTC.

V usage is TRBV19 and J usage is TRBJ2-6; TRBD1 might be the D (5 bases). Trimming took 4 bases from V and 1 from J, leaving 11 bases between them. Germline V gene data show CDR1 as LNHDA and CDR2 as SQIVND (reference sequence). There are 16 residues in the CDR3. The CDR3: CASSTRQLSGANVLTF. In DNA, the CDR3 is TGTGCCAGTAGTACCAGACAGTTGTCTGGGGCCAACGTCCTGACTTTC.

The gene calls are TRBV23-1 and TRBJ2-1; D could derive from TRBD1 or TRBD2 (5 bases each). TRBV23-1 is an open reading frame whose function is uncertain. The CDR3 spans 14 residues. Trimming removed 0 bases from V and 7 bases from J, with 10 bases in between. The CDR3 sequence is CASSQSGTRNEQFF. The CDR3 DNA sequence: TGCGCCAGCAGTCAATCAGGGACGCGGAATGAGCAGTTCTTC.

The chain employs TRBV30 and TRBJ1-3; TRBD1 matches 10 bases. This CDR3 region has 15 residues. Germline CDR1 reads GTSNPN; CDR2 reads SVGIG (reference sequence). The junction had 5 bases not matched to a gene; V was cut back by 2 bases and J by 4 bases. The CDR3 bases are TGTGCCTGGAGTACGGGACAGGGGCGGGGAAACACCATATATTTT. Translated, it gives CAWSTGQGRGNTIYF.

J is TRBJ2-4 and V is TRBV5-6, with a tentative D call TRBD1 (6 bases). CDR1 is SGHDT, CDR2 YYEEEE, per germline. V was pared by 3 bases and J by 1 base, with 14 bases between. The CDR3 has 16 residues. CDR3 sequence reads: CASSSTGNRAKNIQYF. The CDR3 DNA is TGTGCCAGCAGCTCAACAGGGAATCGGGCCAAAAACATTCAGTACTTC.

This clone has just a few counts. This chain connects TRBV2 to TRBJ2-3; 15 bases are shared with TRBD2. Per the germline V gene, CDR1 is SNHLY and CDR2 is FYNNEI. V shed 6 bases and J 6 bases; nucleotides not matched to a gene: 10. This CDR3 region has 17 residues. The CDR3 DNA is TGTGCCAGCAGCGGGACTAGCGGGAGGCCCAGGGGTGATACGCAGTATTTT. Its translation: CASSGTSGRPRGDTQYF.

This clone was seen just once. The chain links TRBV30 to TRBJ2-1; TRBD2 matches 7 bases. The germline V gene has CDR1 GTSNPN and CDR2 SVGIG (reference sequence). The ends lost 2 bases at V and 7 bases at J; junction bases unmatched: 5. The CDR3 totals 13 residues. CDR3 DNA sequence: TGTGCCTGGAGTACGACTAGCCCGAATGAGCAGTTCTTC. This encodes CAWSTTSPNEQFF.

J is TRBJ2-5 and V is TRBV5-6, with 7 bases aligning to TRBD2. The junction had 3 bases not matched to a gene; V was cut back by 0 bases and J by 1 base. Germline V lookup: CDR1 SGHDT, CDR2 YYEEEE. The CDR3 runs to 15 residues. CDR3 sequence: CASSLVGGIQETQYF. In DNA form, the CDR3 reads TGTGCCAGCAGCTTGGTCGGGGGGATCCAAGAGACCCAGTACTTC.

J is TRBJ2-7 and V is TRBV7-8; 10 bases are a match to TRBD1. The CDR3 is made up of 14 amino acids. V dropped 5 bases and J dropped 3; count of bases not matched to a gene: 4. The germline CDR1 and CDR2 sequences are SGHVS and FQNEAQ. In nucleotides, the CDR3 is TGTGCCAGCAGCCCGACAGGGGGCAACTACGAGCAGTACGTC. Translated, it gives CASSPTGGNYEQYV.

The chain combines TRBV12-5 with TRBJ2-5; 10 nucleotides match TRBD2. The CDR3 is 15 residues long. V lost 3 bases and J lost 5; bases outside the gene matches: 6. CDR1 and CDR2 from the germline V gene are LGHNT and FRNRAP. In nucleotides, the CDR3 is TGTGCTAGTGGTTTCAGCGGGGGGGCAGGGGAGACCCAGTACTTC. It encodes CASGFSGGAGETQYF.

The chain employs TRBV9 and TRBJ2-1; D may correspond to TRBD1 or TRBD2 (6 bases each). The CDR3 is 16 amino acids. Trimming left V 7 bases short and J 0 bases short, with 17 bases between. The germline gives CDR1 SGDLS, CDR2 YYNGEE. In DNA form, the CDR3 reads TGTGCCAGCGGAGACGGGGGCTGGGGCTCCTACAATGAGCAGTTCTTC. It is translated as CASGDGGWGSYNEQFF.

The chain is built from TRBV7-6 and TRBJ2-2; 8 bases line up with TRBD1. The CDR3 contains 15 residues. V dropped 2 bases and J dropped 6; count of bases not matched to a gene: 5. Germline V lookup: CDR1 SGHVS, CDR2 FNYEAQ. CDR3 nucleotide sequence: TGTGCCAGCAGCTTAAAGACAGGGGCACCCGGGGAGCTGTTTTTT. Translation gives CASSLKTGAPGELFF.